This T cell receptor beta chain emerged from a study of OX40 agonist ivuxolimab in advanced cancers. Study overall: Patients received ivuxolimab, an intravenous treatment, every 2 weeks at 0.01 to 10 mg/kg. The dose-escalation cohort had hepatocellular carcinoma, melanoma, renal cell or head and neck cancer. Overall study findings and caveats: The average count of expanded clones was higher among CD8+ T cells than among CD4+.

Comments on this clone: What it recognizes is unknown.

Produced via immunoSEQ multiplex PCR; TCRdb's table is partial and in-frame only. The data hold under 90,000 clones, with around 93% observed a single time. Blood samples were obtained at baseline, cycle 4 day 1, and cycle 7 day 1. The CDR3 is 14 amino acids. Germline loops: CDR1 SGHAT, CDR2 FQNNGV. V was shortened by 1 base and J by 0 bases, with 7 bases between the two germline ends. The clonotype was recovered from an adult with an advanced solid tumor such as melanoma, head and neck, liver or kidney cancer. The rearrangement joins TRBV11-2 to TRBJ2-7; the D is unclear. The source was CD4+ or CD8+ T cells sorted from blood, collected in a trial of the OX40 agonist ivuxolimab. Written as DNA, the CDR3 is TGTGCCAGCAGCTTAGCTTCAGGCTCCTACGAGCAGTACTTC. Its protein is CASSLASGSYEQYF.